Listed below are T cell receptor beta chains from one sample, sequenced in a study of shared clonotypes between healthy human individuals. Generated by immunoSEQ multiplex PCR, the TCRdb table keeps only in-frame clones and is missing some. The table shows under 600,000 clones, with roughly 98% occurring only once. Sequenced material: naive CD8+ T cells sorted from blood. Receptors were obtained from a man younger than 40 in good health. CDR3s include the opening cysteine and the closing phenylalanine or tryptophan. D genes are given only for firm matches. Not all rows give a size; the values are once, few, many and, for expanded clones, a class.

d_gene: .; j_gene: TRBJ1-4; abundance: .; v_gene: TRBV9; CDR3nt: TGTGCCAGCAGTTCCACAGGGCTTGGTAATGAAAAACTGTTTTTT; CDR3aa: CASSSTGLGNEKLFF
d_gene: TRBD1; j_gene: TRBJ1-2; abundance: .; v_gene: TRBV10-1; CDR3nt: TGCGCCAGCAGTGAGTCGAGGACAGGGGTTGGCTACACCTTC; CDR3aa: CASSESRTGVGYTF
d_gene: .; j_gene: TRBJ1-2; abundance: .; v_gene: TRBV5-4; CDR3nt: TGTGCCAGCAGCTCTAGGGCCGGGGGGGCCTATGGCTACACCTTC; CDR3aa: CASSSRAGGAYGYTF
d_gene: TRBD1; j_gene: TRBJ1-1; abundance: .; v_gene: TRBV27; CDR3nt: TGTGCCAGCAGACTATCCACAGGGGACACTGAAGCTTTCTTT; CDR3aa: CASRLSTGDTEAFF
d_gene: .; j_gene: TRBJ2-3; abundance: .; v_gene: TRBV7-9; CDR3nt: TGTGCCAGCCCTGAGGACTACACAGATACGCAGTATTTT; CDR3aa: CASPEDYTDTQYF
d_gene: .; j_gene: TRBJ2-7; abundance: .; v_gene: TRBV6-1; CDR3nt: TGTGCCAGCAGTGAAAGCAGGGGACCCTACGAGCAGTACTTC; CDR3aa: CASSESRGPYEQYF
d_gene: .; j_gene: TRBJ1-1; abundance: .; v_gene: TRBV7-3; CDR3nt: TGTGCCAGCAGCTTAAACTCAGGGAAGAACACTGAAGCTTTCTTT; CDR3aa: CASSLNSGKNTEAFF
d_gene: TRBD2; j_gene: TRBJ2-1; abundance: .; v_gene: TRBV27; CDR3nt: TGTGCTTCTGGGCTAGCGGATGAGCACGGTGAGCAGTTCTTC; CDR3aa: CASGLADEHGEQFF
d_gene: .; j_gene: TRBJ1-5; abundance: .; v_gene: TRBV27; CDR3nt: TGTGCCAGCAGCCAGGTCCCGGGAAGGGATCAGCCCCAGCATTTT; CDR3aa: CASSQVPGRDQPQHF
d_gene: TRBD2; j_gene: TRBJ2-7; abundance: .; v_gene: TRBV28; CDR3nt: TGTGCCAGCACCTGGACTAGCGGGAGTGACGAGCAGTACTTC; CDR3aa: CASTWTSGSDEQYF
d_gene: .; j_gene: TRBJ2-2; abundance: .; v_gene: TRBV10-2; CDR3nt: TGCGCCAGCAGTGATATAGTGGAGCTGTTTTTT; CDR3aa: CASSDIVELFF
d_gene: TRBD2; j_gene: TRBJ2-7; abundance: once; v_gene: TRBV11-1; CDR3nt: TGTGCCAGCAGACCCTCGCGCTCGGGGGGCTACGAGCAGTACTTC; CDR3aa: CASRPSRSGGYEQYF
d_gene: TRBD2; j_gene: TRBJ2-3; abundance: .; v_gene: TRBV27; CDR3nt: TGTGCCAGCAGTCCCTCACCCCTAGCGGGCACAGATACGCAGTATTTT; CDR3aa: CASSPSPLAGTDTQYF
d_gene: .; j_gene: TRBJ1-1; abundance: .; v_gene: TRBV27; CDR3nt: TGTGCCAGCACCTCCGGGCAGGTTAACACTGAAGCTTTCTTT; CDR3aa: CASTSGQVNTEAFF
d_gene: .; j_gene: TRBJ2-7; abundance: .; v_gene: TRBV19; CDR3nt: TGTGCCAGTAGTATCGTTGATCCAGATGGAGAGCAGTACTTC; CDR3aa: CASSIVDPDGEQYF
d_gene: .; j_gene: TRBJ2-3; abundance: .; v_gene: TRBV5-1; CDR3nt: TGCGCCAGCAGCTTGGTAGATACGCAGTATTTT; CDR3aa: CASSLVDTQYF
d_gene: .; j_gene: TRBJ2-7; abundance: once; v_gene: TRBV6-1; CDR3nt: TGTGCCAGCAGTGAAAGTCAAATCGTATCCTACGAGCAGTACTTC; CDR3aa: CASSESQIVSYEQYF
d_gene: .; j_gene: TRBJ2-1; abundance: .; v_gene: TRBV4-1; CDR3nt: TGCGCCAGCAGCCAAGAGGCCCCGGGAGGGGGCGGTTACAATGAGCAGTTCTTC; CDR3aa: CASSQEAPGGGGYNEQFF
d_gene: .; j_gene: TRBJ1-4; abundance: .; v_gene: TRBV12-2; CDR3nt: TGTGCAAGTCGGGTGCAAAACGGTGGGGAAGAAAATGAAAAACTGTTTTTT; CDR3aa: CASRVQNGGEENEKLFF
d_gene: TRBD1; j_gene: TRBJ2-1; abundance: .; v_gene: TRBV5-1; CDR3nt: TGCGCCAGCGGGGATCTGACAGGGAACAATGAGCAGTTCTTC; CDR3aa: CASGDLTGNNEQFF
d_gene: TRBD1; j_gene: TRBJ2-5; abundance: .; v_gene: TRBV5-1; CDR3nt: TGCGCCAGCAGCTTGGGTATCCGGGACAGGGGGAGAGAGACCCAGTACTTC; CDR3aa: CASSLGIRDRGRETQYF
d_gene: .; j_gene: TRBJ2-7; abundance: .; v_gene: TRBV7-7; CDR3nt: TGTGCCAGCAGCTCAGGGGCCGGACCCTACGAGCAGTACTTC; CDR3aa: CASSSGAGPYEQYF
d_gene: .; j_gene: TRBJ2-7; abundance: .; v_gene: TRBV27; CDR3nt: TGTGCCAGCAGTTTAACAGGCTATAGCTCCTACGAGCAGTACTTC; CDR3aa: CASSLTGYSSYEQYF
d_gene: .; j_gene: TRBJ2-5; abundance: .; v_gene: TRBV4-2; CDR3nt: TGTGCCAGCAGCCAAGATTACCGGGTTCAAGAGACCCAGTACTTC; CDR3aa: CASSQDYRVQETQYF
d_gene: TRBD1; j_gene: TRBJ1-2; abundance: .; v_gene: TRBV7-2; CDR3nt: TGTGCCAGCAGCTCAACAGGGGATAACTATGGCTACACCTTC; CDR3aa: CASSSTGDNYGYTF
d_gene: TRBD1; j_gene: TRBJ2-7; abundance: .; v_gene: TRBV9; CDR3nt: TGTGCCAGCAGCGCAGGGACAGCCGAGCAGTACTTC; CDR3aa: CASSAGTAEQYF
d_gene: TRBD1; j_gene: TRBJ2-1; abundance: .; v_gene: TRBV5-6; CDR3nt: TGTGCCAGCAGCTGGACAGGGGGCAATGAGCAGTTCTTC; CDR3aa: CASSWTGGNEQFF
d_gene: .; j_gene: TRBJ2-1; abundance: .; v_gene: TRBV7-8; CDR3nt: TGTGCCAGCAGCTTATTGTATAGACCCACACCGGACCTAAACAATGAGCAGTTCTTC; CDR3aa: CASSLLYRPTPDLNNEQFF
d_gene: .; j_gene: TRBJ1-2; abundance: .; v_gene: TRBV9; CDR3nt: TGTGCCAGCAGCGCAGGGGACCCGATCTATGGCTACACCTTC; CDR3aa: CASSAGDPIYGYTF
d_gene: .; j_gene: TRBJ2-7; abundance: .; v_gene: TRBV7-9; CDR3nt: TGTGCCAGCAGCCCAGGGGCAGGGATCGAGCAGTACTTC; CDR3aa: CASSPGAGIEQYF
d_gene: .; j_gene: TRBJ2-7; abundance: .; v_gene: TRBV11-2; CDR3nt: TGTGCCAGCAGCCCCTCGACTGGCGGGATTACGAATTACGAGCAGTACTTC; CDR3aa: CASSPSTGGITNYEQYF
d_gene: TRBD2; j_gene: TRBJ2-7; abundance: .; v_gene: TRBV10-3; CDR3nt: TGTGCCATCAGTGACCTAGCGGAACTCTACGAGCAGTACTTC; CDR3aa: CAISDLAELYEQYF
d_gene: .; j_gene: TRBJ1-4; abundance: once; v_gene: TRBV27; CDR3nt: TGTGCCAGCAGTTTATATGAGGGACATGAAAAACTGTTTTTT; CDR3aa: CASSLYEGHEKLFF
d_gene: .; j_gene: TRBJ2-7; abundance: .; v_gene: TRBV11-3; CDR3nt: TGTGCCAGCAGCTTAGAAATGATGGACCCCTCCTACGAGCAGTACTTC; CDR3aa: CASSLEMMDPSYEQYF
d_gene: .; j_gene: TRBJ2-3; abundance: .; v_gene: TRBV7-6; CDR3nt: TGTGCCAGCAGCCCCACCCCCTCAGACGCCACAGATACGCAGTATTTT; CDR3aa: CASSPTPSDATDTQYF
d_gene: TRBD1; j_gene: TRBJ2-7; abundance: .; v_gene: TRBV6-1; CDR3nt: TGTGCCAGCAGTGGCGGGACAGGACTCGGGTACGAGCAGTACTTC; CDR3aa: CASSGGTGLGYEQYF
d_gene: TRBD2; j_gene: TRBJ2-3; abundance: .; v_gene: TRBV7-8; CDR3nt: TGTGCCAGCAGCTTCAGACCGACTAGCCCCTACACAGATACGCAGTATTTT; CDR3aa: CASSFRPTSPYTDTQYF
d_gene: TRBD1; j_gene: TRBJ2-7; abundance: .; v_gene: TRBV15; CDR3nt: TGTGCCACCAGCAAAAGGGGGCAGGTTTCATCCTACGAGCAGTACTTC; CDR3aa: CATSKRGQVSSYEQYF
d_gene: .; j_gene: TRBJ2-7; abundance: .; v_gene: TRBV5-1; CDR3nt: TGCGCCAGCAGCTTGTCGGGACCGGTTTACGAGCAGTACTTC; CDR3aa: CASSLSGPVYEQYF
d_gene: TRBD2; j_gene: TRBJ2-3; abundance: .; v_gene: TRBV9; CDR3nt: TGTGCCAGCAGCGTAGCTACTAGCGGGAAAGATACGCAGTATTTT; CDR3aa: CASSVATSGKDTQYF
d_gene: .; j_gene: TRBJ2-1; abundance: .; v_gene: TRBV23-1; CDR3nt: TGCGCCAGCAGTCAGCCGCGACGACAGCAGGGCTACAATGAGCAGTTCTTC; CDR3aa: CASSQPRRQQGYNEQFF